This T cell receptor beta chain was observed in a study of blood T cell repertoires in COVID-19 (TCRdb year 2020). For the study in its entirety: Samples covering the acute and convalescent phases of COVID-19 were provided by collaborators in the United States, Italy and Spain. The prospective study material was composed of cDNA or gDNA derived from T cells, B-cell-depleted T cells, or PBMCs. The dataset comprised deeply sampled blood TCRbeta repertoires from subjects exposed to, actively infected with, or recovered from COVID-19. The repertoires were released in a freely available public database intended as a resource for research on the immune response to SARS-CoV-2. The samples were drawn from the first 160 participants of the ongoing ImmuneRACE study and from 950 to 1,500 subjects provided by 6 global collaborators. Sample metadata almost always included a de-identified subject ID, COVID-19 status, age in years and sex. Where HLA class I and class II types were available, the types were taken from metadata supplied by the sample provider, not from assay-based typing. What the authors observed across the whole study: The amount of clinical and demographic metadata varied by source and participant and was provided uncurated.

In the prospective study, participants were roughly 18 to 100 years old, resided in under 30 geographic areas of the United States, and were enrolled through a virtual design. To assign participants to cohorts, the prospective study relied on clinical history that participants themselves reported in a screening survey and a study questionnaire. Exposed participants were defined as having been in contact with someone with a PCR-confirmed or clinician-diagnosed COVID-19 case within 2 weeks of study entry. Each participant in the prospective study had whole blood, serum and a nasopharyngeal or oropharyngeal swab collected by mobile phlebotomists. Over a roughly two-month period, participants in the prospective study had the option of providing additional blood draws and questionnaires. Before DNA extraction, prospective study blood samples were shipped either frozen or at room temperature. The CDR3 goes from the cysteine to the phenylalanine over 16 residues. The entry retains the CDR3 DNA only, 48 bases that are in frame from base 1. CDR1 SGHDN and CDR2 FVKESK were looked up in the germline V gene. For this chain, trimming is 1 base at the V end and 7 bases at the J end, and the number of junction bases without a gene match is 7.

TCRbeta CDR3 regions were amplified from genomic DNA by means of the immunoSEQ Assay, a bias-controlled multiplex PCR. In the authors' own workflow: The number of nucleated cells in each sample was estimated from the amplification of reference gene primers within the assay. To quantify the absolute abundance of each unique TCRbeta CDR3 rearrangement, sequence reads were collapsed and filtered. For each sample, productive Simpson clonality was calculated as the square root of Simpson's diversity index across productive rearrangements. Imported from immuneACCESS, the table was reduced by TCRdb to in-frame sequences with V and J called. These copies leave out some clones; in studies compared against another copy, an unresolved V gene accounts for under half, and the cause of the remainder is not known. V and J calls and clone size come straight from that table; D and trimming were deduced from the DNA. The sample has 200,000 to 250,000 clones on record, around four fifths of them singletons. Of the sample, more than 4.5% falls within the top ten clones.

In regard to this clone: The target of this receptor is not known. No base quality information exists; no much larger clone differs at one position.

The receptor was derived from a woman in her forties or fifties who had been exposed to COVID-19. The chain employs TRBV14 and TRBJ1-6; 7 central nucleotides agree with TRBD1. The sequenced sample was PBMCs or T cells enriched from blood (not recorded which). The CDR3 region has the sequence CASSQVPFRGNSPLHF. The bases read TGTGCCAGCAGCCAAGTTCCCTTCAGGGGGAATTCACCCCTCCACTTT.